This T cell receptor (beta chain) was sequenced for a study of hypomethylating agent response in myelodysplastic syndrome. As for the study in general: The myelodysplastic syndrome patients comprised about 10 men and a couple of women. Response meant complete response or hematologic improvement; all other patients were non-responders. Whole-study results and caveats: No significant post-treatment change in richness, rarefaction diversity or clonality, across all patients or response groups. The MDS versus healthy comparison may be affected by non-age-matched controls.

A word on this clone: What it recognizes is unknown.

The table came from immunoSEQ multiplex PCR; TCRdb's copy has only in-frame clones and leaves some out. The sample carries approximately 4,200 clones, 75% to 90% recorded once. The TCR was taken from a human donor with myelodysplastic syndrome. The specimen comprised bone marrow, sampled before or after starting hypomethylating agent treatment for myelodysplastic syndrome (not recorded which).

DNA of the CDR3: TGTGCCGCGAGGAGGGACAGCATTAAGGGGACCCAGTACTTC. Amino acid sequence: CAARRDSIKGTQYF. The V and J genes are TRBV30 and TRBJ2-5; TRBD1 is a possible D gene (7 bases). The CDR3 covers 14 residues. The germline V gene encodes CDR1 GTSNPN and CDR2 SVGIG (reference sequence). V lost 8 bases and J lost 7, with 23 bases in between.